Sequencing of this T cell receptor (beta chain) was carried out in a study of T cell responses to AZD1222 COVID-19 vaccine. About this clone: Its specificity is unknown.

TCRdb's copy holds only in-frame clones and misses some; the assay was immunoSEQ multiplex PCR. The sample lists some 150,000 clones; 88% were seen once. Whole-study results and caveats: Regions left unmutated in variants are reportedly the target of nearly half of spike-specific TCRs.

The material sequenced was peripheral blood, taken on day 0 of MenACWY control vaccination. The TCR was taken from an adult in good health.

CDR3: CASSRWREAEAFF. As DNA, the CDR3 is TGTGCCAGCAGCCGCTGGCGGGAAGCTGAAGCTTTCTTT. The gene calls are TRBV2 and TRBJ1-1; D gene unclear. CDR1 and CDR2 from the germline V gene are SNHLY and FYNNEI. V was shortened by 6 bases and J by 6 bases, with 14 bases between the two germline ends. This CDR3 comprises 13 residues.